The entry below gives a single T cell receptor (beta chain) sequence along with its context. The ends were cut back, 4 bases at V and 1 base at J, with 10 bases in the middle. Germline assignment: CDR1 MNHEY and CDR2 SMNVEV (reference sequence). The length of the CDR3 is 14 residues. Naive CD8 cells, CD45RO-negative and positively selected for CCR7, excluded terminally differentiated effector memory CD45RA+ cells. These data are taken from a study of shared clonotypes between healthy human individuals. Study summary: Donor composition was two women and a few men, aged 18 to 49.

Several immunoSEQ plates received, in even portions, the genomic DNA of each subset. Some clones are missing from TCRdb's copy, which holds only in-frame ones; the method was immunoSEQ multiplex PCR. This table holds about 750,000 clones, around 93% found once. This sequence joins TRBV27 and TRBJ2-5, with a tentative D call TRBD1 (6 bases). Specimen: naive CD8+ T cells sorted from blood. The source of this sequence is a man aged 25 to 40 in good health. For the CDR3, the DNA is TGTGCCAGCAGTTACGACAGGACCCAAGAGACCCAGTACTTC. Protein: CASSYDRTQETQYF.